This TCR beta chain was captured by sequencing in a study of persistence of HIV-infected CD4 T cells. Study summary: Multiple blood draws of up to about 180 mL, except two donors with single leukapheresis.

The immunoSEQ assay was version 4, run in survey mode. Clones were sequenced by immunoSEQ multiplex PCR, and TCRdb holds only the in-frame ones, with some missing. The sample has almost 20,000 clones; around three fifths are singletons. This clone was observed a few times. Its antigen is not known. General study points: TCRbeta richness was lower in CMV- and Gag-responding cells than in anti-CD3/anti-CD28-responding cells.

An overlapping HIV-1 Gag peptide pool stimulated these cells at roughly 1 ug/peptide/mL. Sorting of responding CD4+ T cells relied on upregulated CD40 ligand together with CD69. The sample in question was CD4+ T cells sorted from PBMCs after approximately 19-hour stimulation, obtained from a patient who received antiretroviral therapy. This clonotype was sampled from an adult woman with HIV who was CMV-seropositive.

CDR3 sequence (DNA): TGTGCCAGCAGAAGGGACAGCTCCTACGAGCAGTACTTC. Translating gives CASRRDSSYEQYF. The chain couples TRBV5-6 to TRBJ2-7; 7 bases align to TRBD1. The CDR3 runs to 13 residues. Per the germline V gene, CDR1 is SGHDT and CDR2 is YYEEEE. V trimming: 5 bases; J trimming: 0 bases; junction bases outside the gene matches: 2.